This T cell receptor beta chain was documented in a study of CD8+ T cells in alopecia areata. About the study: Twice a day, 5 to 10 mg of oral tofacitinib was administered to treated patients.

Ten or more counts support this clone. The target antigen is unknown. The sequencing template was cDNA reverse transcribed from extracted RNA. Repertoires were generated with immunoSEQ multiplex PCR, while TCRdb's copy carries only in-frame clones and drops some. This repertoire shows over 200,000 clones, approximately 61% found once; its top ten account for approximately 0.45%. General study points: With patients, TCR sharing proved less clear than in mice, a difference possibly related to HLA.

This material consisted of CD4+ T cells sorted from blood, taken at week 0. The sequence derives from a human donor with alopecia areata.

The CDR3 region has the DNA TGTGCCAGCAGCTTACGGACAGGCACGACAAACACAGATACGCAGTATTTT. It encodes CASSLRTGTTNTDTQYF. The V call is TRBV7-9, the J call TRBJ2-3; 7 nucleotides agree with TRBD1. The CDR3 totals 17 residues. The V gene end was trimmed by 2 bases and the J gene end by 2 bases; junction bases not matched to a gene: 10. Germline CDR1 is SEHNR and CDR2 is FQNEAQ (reference sequence).